This entry concerns a single T cell receptor beta chain. Its specific antigen is unknown. No base quality values were provided; no much bigger clone lies one nucleotide off. This entry comes from a study of CD8 T cells in ankylosing spondylitis listed by TCRdb under 2017. For context, the study as a whole: The study profiled T cell receptor beta repertoires in healthy donors and ankylosing spondylitis patients to find disease-linked TCR variants. In total, the full study cohort was made up of 100 to 140 healthy donors and 25 or so ankylosing spondylitis patients. Peripheral blood was sampled, and synovial fluid was additionally collected from ankylosing spondylitis patients.

Overall study outcomes, separate from this receptor: In peripheral blood, the disease-linked clones were found at relatively low frequencies and had a CD8+ phenotype. A TCR beta motif of seven or eight highly homologous amino acid variants appeared characteristic of blood from ankylosing spondylitis patients. The disease-linked clones were reported as significantly enriched in matched synovial fluid samples from ankylosing spondylitis patients. Some motif variants were previously reported in synovial fluid and blood of reactive arthritis patients, suggesting common disease-initiation mechanisms.

Sequencing instrument: Illumina HiSeq 2500. TCR beta libraries were prepared by quantitative 5'-RACE with molecular barcodes. The study's own analysis went as follows. To identify disease-linked TCR variants, a new computational method was used, one built on a probabilistic model of VDJ rearrangement. TCRdb reworked the public reads: Q25 trimming with fastp, MiXCR clone assembly, productive beta chains retained. Rows are unified per CDR3 protein, each entry keeping the most common DNA and genes. TCRdb's processing, not the study's, gives the V and J calls here. Present in this sample are 150,000 to 200,000 distinct CDR3 sequences, around a tenth of which were seen just once. Almost 30% of the sample lies in the top ten. Compared with germline, V lacks 5 bases and J lacks 2 bases; bases without a gene match: 13. There are 18 amino acids in the CDR3, from cysteine to phenylalanine inclusive. The read is trimmed to its CDR3 DNA, 54 bases read in frame from base 1.

Recombination linked TRBV12-3 or TRBV12-4 to TRBJ2-3; TRBD2 lines up with 10 middle nucleotides. Sequencing was carried out using blood, either unsorted or a sorted T cell fraction (not recorded which). The receptor comes from a male donor with ankylosing spondylitis or in good health (not recorded which). For the CDR3, the sequence is CASSQRLAGGVLTDTQYF. The DNA reads as follows: TGTGCCAGCAGTCAGAGACTAGCGGGTGGCGTCCTCACAGATACGCAGTATTTT.